This T cell receptor beta chain was captured by sequencing in a study of blood T cell repertoires in COVID-19. The wider study: Samples representing acute and convalescent COVID-19 were sourced from the United States, Italy and Spain. Nucleic acid was either cDNA or gDNA, and it came from T cells, B-cell-depleted T cells, or PBMCs.

This CDR3 spans 15 amino acids. Trimming shortened V by 4 bases and J by 5 bases, and 14 bases separated the two germline ends. The germline CDR1 and CDR2 sequences are SNHLY and FYNNEI. Only in-frame clones appear in the TCRdb table, and some are missing; sequencing was by immunoSEQ multiplex PCR. The top ten clones hold about 21% of a sample with about 34,000 clones, about 90% of them seen once. The sample comprised peripheral blood. The clonotype originates from a man older than 75 with acute or convalescent COVID-19. This sequence joins TRBV2 and TRBJ2-2, with D possibly being TRBD2 (5 bases). CDR3 nucleotides: TGTGCCAGCAGTGGCAGGCCGAGGGCTACCGGGGAGCTGTTTTTT. This encodes CASSGRPRATGELFF.